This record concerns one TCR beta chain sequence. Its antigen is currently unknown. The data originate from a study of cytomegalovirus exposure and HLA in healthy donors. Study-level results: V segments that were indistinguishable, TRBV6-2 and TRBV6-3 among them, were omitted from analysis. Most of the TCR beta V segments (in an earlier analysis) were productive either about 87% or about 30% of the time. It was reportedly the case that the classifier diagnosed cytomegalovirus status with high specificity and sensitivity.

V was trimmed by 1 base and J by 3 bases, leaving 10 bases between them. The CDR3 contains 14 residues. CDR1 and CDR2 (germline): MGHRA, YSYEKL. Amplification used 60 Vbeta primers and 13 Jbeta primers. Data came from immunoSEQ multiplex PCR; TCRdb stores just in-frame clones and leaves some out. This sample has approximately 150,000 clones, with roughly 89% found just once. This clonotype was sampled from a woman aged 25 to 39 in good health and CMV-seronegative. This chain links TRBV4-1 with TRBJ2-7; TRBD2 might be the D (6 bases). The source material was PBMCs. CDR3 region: CASSQAEEGYEQYF. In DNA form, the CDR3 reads TGCGCCAGCAGCCAAGCGGAGGAGGGCTACGAGCAGTACTTC.